This T cell receptor (beta chain) stems from a study of OX40 agonist ivuxolimab in advanced cancers. In the study overall: Every patient in dose escalation had hepatocellular carcinoma, melanoma, renal cell or head and neck cancer. The dose-escalation cohort was about 83% male, with a mean age of about 56 years, ranging about 23 to 90.

Germline lookup yields CDR1 SGHTA and CDR2 FQGNSA. CDR3 length equals 15 residues. Trimming cost V 5 bases and J 9 bases, with 20 bases left between them. Libraries were prepared by immunoSEQ multiplex PCR; TCRdb keeps only in-frame clonotypes and omits some of them. The sample shows about 100,000 clones, roughly nine tenths of them seen only once. The specimen was CD4+ or CD8+ T cells sorted from blood, collected in a trial of the OX40 agonist ivuxolimab. The J gene is TRBJ2-1, the V gene TRBV7-2, with D possibly being TRBD2 (5 bases). This TCR was recovered from an adult with an advanced solid tumor such as melanoma, head and neck, liver or kidney cancer. CDR3 bases: TGTGCCAGCAGCGCGGGCCTACTAACCTCAGGTGAGCAGTTCTTC. This sequence encodes CASSAGLLTSGEQFF.